The clone carrying this T cell receptor beta chain was detected a few times. This specimen belongs to a study of T-cell reconstitution after alpha-beta-depleted transplantation in children. Preparation of the TCRbeta library used unique molecular identifiers. MiXCR, applied by TCRdb to the PCR reads, yields one record per CDR3 protein. The table shows some 200,000 distinct CDR3 sequences, with around 6.8% occurring only once. Source: PBMCs from the stem cell graft donor, taken from the stem cell graft. This receptor was obtained from a human donor who donated a stem cell graft to a child with Wiskott-Aldrich syndrome.

CDR3 sequence reads: CASSPTDRGAYEQYF. CDR3 nucleotide sequence: TGCGCCAGCAGCCCGACGGACAGGGGGGCCTACGAGCAGTACTTC. The V gene is TRBV4-1, the J gene TRBJ2-7; 10 bases agree with TRBD1. Germline V gene lookup returns CDR1 MGHRA and CDR2 YSYEKL. The ends lost 4 bases at V and 2 bases at J; junction bases unmatched: 5. The CDR3 totals 15 residues.